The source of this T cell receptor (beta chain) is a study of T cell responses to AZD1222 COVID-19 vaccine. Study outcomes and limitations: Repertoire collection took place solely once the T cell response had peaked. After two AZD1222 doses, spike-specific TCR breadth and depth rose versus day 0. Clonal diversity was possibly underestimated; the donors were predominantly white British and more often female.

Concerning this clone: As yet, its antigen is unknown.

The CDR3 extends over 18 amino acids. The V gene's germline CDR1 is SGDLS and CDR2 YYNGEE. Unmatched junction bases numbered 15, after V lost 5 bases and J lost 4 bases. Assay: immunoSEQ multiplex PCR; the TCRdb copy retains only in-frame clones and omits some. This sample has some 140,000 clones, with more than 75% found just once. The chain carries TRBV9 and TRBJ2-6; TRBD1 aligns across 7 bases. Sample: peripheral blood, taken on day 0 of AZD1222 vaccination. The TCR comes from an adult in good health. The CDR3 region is CASSDPTGFFSGANVLTF. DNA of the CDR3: TGTGCCAGCAGTGACCCGACAGGGTTCTTTTCCGGGGCCAACGTCCTGACTTTC.